The 9 T cell receptor beta chains reported below all come from one sample, sequenced in a study of blood T cell repertoires in COVID-19. The data were produced by immunoSEQ multiplex PCR, yet TCRdb's version contains in-frame clones alone and is incomplete. The sample lists about 150,000 clones; around four fifths were seen once. The sequenced sample was PBMCs or T cells enriched from blood (not recorded which). The source of these receptors is a middle-aged woman who had recovered from COVID-19.

The J gene is TRBJ1-5, the V gene TRBV6-5; D is ambiguous. The CDR3 is made up of 14 amino acids. Trimming pared 2 bases from V and 5 bases from J, leaving 10 bases between. Germline CDR1 MNHEY, CDR2 SVGAGI. CDR3 sequence: CASSYTDWDQPQHF. Written as DNA, the CDR3 is TGTGCCAGCAGTTACACAGATTGGGATCAGCCCCAGCATTTT.

V and J are TRBV18 and TRBJ2-5, with a possible D match to TRBD2 (5 bases). The CDR3 has 15 residues. The V end lost 3 bases, the J end lost 0 bases, and 11 bases lay between the germline ends. Per the germline V gene, CDR1 is KGHSH and CDR2 is LQKENI. CDR3 amino acids: CASSPPGIHQETQYF. CDR3 coding DNA: TGTGCCAGCTCACCGCCGGGGATACACCAAGAGACCCAGTACTTC.

DNA of the CDR3: TGTGCCACCTCAGCTCAAAGGGGGTCACAAGAGACCCAGTACTTC. It yields the protein CATSAQRGSQETQYF. V and J are TRBV15 and TRBJ2-5, with D possibly TRBD1 on 6 matching bases. The CDR3 spans 15 residues. The germline gives CDR1 LNHNV, CDR2 YYDKDF (reference sequence). V lost 8 bases to trimming and J lost 2 bases, with 18 bases between them.

This chain connects TRBV11-2 to TRBJ2-1; 7 bases map to TRBD2. This CDR3 spans 12 amino acids. The V segment lost 4 bases and the J segment 10 bases; nucleotides outside the gene matches: 4. Germline V gives CDR1 SGHAT, CDR2 FQNNGV. The CDR3 spells CASSSPAGEQFF. The CDR3 DNA reads TGTGCCAGCAGCTCCCCAGCGGGGGAGCAGTTCTTC.

V usage is TRBV19 and J usage is TRBJ1-5, with TRBD1 identical over 11 bases. V was pared by 1 base and J by 9 bases, with 5 bases of the junction left unmatched. Germline V gene lookup returns CDR1 LNHDA and CDR2 SQIVND (reference sequence). The CDR3 sequence is 15 residues long. DNA for the CDR3: TGTGCCAGTAGTATAGCCGGGACAGGGGGAGGGCCCCAGCATTTT. Translating gives CASSIAGTGGGPQHF.

This chain joins TRBV11-3 and TRBJ2-5; D remains ambiguous. Germline-derived CDR1 and CDR2 are SGHNT and YENEEA. The CDR3 extends over 13 amino acids. V was trimmed by 8 bases and J by 1 base, leaving 11 bases between them. The CDR3: CASGLNTQETQYF. CDR3 nucleotide sequence: TGTGCCAGCGGGCTAAACACCCAAGAGACCCAGTACTTC.

This rearrangement joins TRBV6-1 to TRBJ2-1; 7 bases fit TRBD2. Germline V gene data show CDR1 as MNHNS and CDR2 as SASEGT. The CDR3 contains 14 residues. V was clipped by 2 bases and J by 6 bases; unmatched bases: 4. The CDR3 DNA follows: TGTGCCAGCAGTGAATCGCGGGAGAGCAATGAGCAGTTCTTC. Translation gives CASSESRESNEQFF.

The chain carries TRBV5-1 and TRBJ1-5; D might be TRBD1 (6 bases). Deletions cut 0 bases from V and 2 bases from J, with 9 bases between. CDR3 length equals 15 residues. Germline V CDR1 and CDR2: SGHRS, YFSETQ. DNA for the CDR3: TGCGCCAGCAGCTTGGCAGGGGCCGGCAATCAGCCCCAGCATTTT. It is translated as CASSLAGAGNQPQHF.

V is TRBV5-6 and J is TRBJ2-5, with 10 bases lining up with TRBD2. V shed 1 base and J 0 bases; nucleotides not matched to a gene: 6. The CDR3 loop spans 17 amino acids. The germline CDR1 and CDR2 sequences are SGHDT and YYEEEE. CDR3 DNA: TGTGCCAGCAGCTTGAAGGGTAGCGGGGGGTACCAAGAGACCCAGTACTTC. This gives the protein CASSLKGSGGYQETQYF.